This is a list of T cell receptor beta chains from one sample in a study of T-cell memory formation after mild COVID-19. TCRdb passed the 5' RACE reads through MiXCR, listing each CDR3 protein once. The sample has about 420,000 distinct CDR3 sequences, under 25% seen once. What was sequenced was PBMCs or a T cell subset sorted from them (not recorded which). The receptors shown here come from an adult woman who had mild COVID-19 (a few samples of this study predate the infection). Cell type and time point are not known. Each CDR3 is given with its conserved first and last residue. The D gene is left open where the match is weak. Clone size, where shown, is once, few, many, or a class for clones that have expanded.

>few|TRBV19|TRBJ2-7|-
TGTGCCAGTAGTAGGTCGGCTACCCCCTACGAGCAGTACTTC
CASSRSATPYEQYF
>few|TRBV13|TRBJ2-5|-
TGTGCCAGCAGCTTCCGGGGAAGCGGGCAAGAGACCCAGTACTTC
CASSFRGSGQETQYF
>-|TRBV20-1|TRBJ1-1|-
TGCAGTGCTAGAGACCCCAGGGTTAACACTGAAGCTTTCTTT
CSARDPRVNTEAFF
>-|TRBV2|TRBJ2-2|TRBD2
TGTGCCAGCAGTCGCACTAGCGGGAGCTCAACCGGGGAGCTGTTTTTT
CASSRTSGSSTGELFF
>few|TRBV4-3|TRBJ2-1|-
TGCGCCAGCAGCCAAGGACAGGAGGTCTACAATGAGCAGTTCTTC
CASSQGQEVYNEQFF
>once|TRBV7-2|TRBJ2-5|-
TGTGCCAGCAGCTTAGAGGCTAGCGCAAGGGAGACCCAGTACTTC
CASSLEASARETQYF
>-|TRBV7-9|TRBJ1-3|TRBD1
TGTGCCAGCAGACAGGGGAGCTCTGGAAACACCATATATTTT
CASRQGSSGNTIYF
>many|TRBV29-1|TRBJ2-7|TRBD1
TGCAGCGGTGACAGGGAGAATGGCGAGCAGTACTTC
CSGDRENGEQYF
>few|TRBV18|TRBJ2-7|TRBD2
TGTGCCAGCTCACCACCGGTTGGACTAGCGGGGGGCCTACTTCACTTC
CASSPPVGLAGGLLHF
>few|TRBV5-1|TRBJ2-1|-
TGCGCCAGCAGCCCGCGGGCCCAGGGGACTGAGCAGTTCTTC
CASSPRAQGTEQFF
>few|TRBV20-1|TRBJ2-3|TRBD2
TGCAGTGCTAGAGGACTAGCGGGAGGGGTAGGAGATACGCAGTATTTT
CSARGLAGGVGDTQYF
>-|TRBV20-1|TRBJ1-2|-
TGCAGTGCTAGGGAGGACGTAGGCTACACCTTC
CSAREDVGYTF
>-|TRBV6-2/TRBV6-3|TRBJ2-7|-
TGTGCCAGCAGTTACTCGGGGACAAGGGTTGCCTACGAGCAGTACTTC
CASSYSGTRVAYEQYF
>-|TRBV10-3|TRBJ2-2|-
TGTGCCACTCACAGGGCTGGCGGGGAGCTGTTTTTT
CATHRAGGELFF
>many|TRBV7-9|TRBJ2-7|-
TGTGCCAGCAGCGGCGCGTCCTACGAGCAGTACTTC
CASSGASYEQYF
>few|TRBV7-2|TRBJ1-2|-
TGTGCCAGCAGCTCCGGACCCGGCGGTGGCTACACCTTC
CASSSGPGGGYTF
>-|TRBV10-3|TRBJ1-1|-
TGTGCCATCACCGAAGGTATTAACACTGAAGCTTTCTTT
CAITEGINTEAFF
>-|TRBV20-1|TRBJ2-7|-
TGCAGTGCTAGACCGAATGACGGCTACGAGCAGTACTTC
CSARPNDGYEQYF
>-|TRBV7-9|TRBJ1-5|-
TGTGCCAGCAGCCGCGGCCCCAGGGCTAATCAGCCCCAGCATTTT
CASSRGPRANQPQHF
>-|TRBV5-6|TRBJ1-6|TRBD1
TGTGCCAGCACCGGGACAGCCAGGAGTTCACCCCTCCACTTT
CASTGTARSSPLHF
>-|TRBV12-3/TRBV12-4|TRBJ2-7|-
TGTGCCAGCAGTTTTGTTCGGCAGGGGGGAGACTACGAGCAGTACTTC
CASSFVRQGGDYEQYF
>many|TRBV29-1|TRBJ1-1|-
TGCAGCGTCCTCTACAATTCGGCCAAAAGCGACACTGAAGCTTTCTTT
CSVLYNSAKSDTEAFF
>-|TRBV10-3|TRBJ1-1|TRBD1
TGTGCCATCAGTGAGGACAGGGGAGCTGAAGCTTTCTTT
CAISEDRGAEAFF
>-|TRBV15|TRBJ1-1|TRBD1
TGTGCCACCAGCAGGTACAGGGGATTGAACACTGAAGCTTTCTTT
CATSRYRGLNTEAFF
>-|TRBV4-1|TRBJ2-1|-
TGCGCCAGCAGCTTAGGCGGCAGGGAAGGCAATGAGCAGTTCTTC
CASSLGGREGNEQFF
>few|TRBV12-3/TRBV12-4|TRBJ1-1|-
TGTGCCAGCAGTTTAGGAACTCGGGGTGGCGTGAACACTGAAGCTTTCTTT
CASSLGTRGGVNTEAFF
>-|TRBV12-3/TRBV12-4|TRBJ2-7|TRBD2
TGTGCCAGCAGTTTCCCTCTGGGAAGCGGGAGCTCCTACGAGCAGTACTTC
CASSFPLGSGSSYEQYF
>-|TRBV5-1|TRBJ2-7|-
TGCGCCAGCAGCTTGGGGGGTACGGGGCAGTACTTC
CASSLGGTGQYF
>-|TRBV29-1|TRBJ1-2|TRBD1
TGCAGCGCTTTGACAGGGAACTATGGCTACACCTTC
CSALTGNYGYTF
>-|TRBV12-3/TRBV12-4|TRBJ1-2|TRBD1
TGTGCCAGCAGAAAGACAGGGAACTATGGCTACACCTTC
CASRKTGNYGYTF
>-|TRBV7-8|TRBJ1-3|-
TGTGCCAGCAGCTTAGCTAGGGGGGCGCCTGGAAACACCATATATTTT
CASSLARGAPGNTIYF
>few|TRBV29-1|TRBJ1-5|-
TGCAGCGTCCCGAGGGAACCTGATCAGCCCCAGCATTTT
CSVPREPDQPQHF
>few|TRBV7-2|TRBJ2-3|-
TGTGCCAGCAGCTTTGGAGCCGGCACAGATACGCAGTATTTT
CASSFGAGTDTQYF
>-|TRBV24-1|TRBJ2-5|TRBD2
TGTGCCACCAGTGAAACCAGGACTAGCGGGTACCAAGAGACCCAGTACTTC
CATSETRTSGYQETQYF
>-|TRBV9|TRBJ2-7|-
TGTGCCAGCAGCGATAGCGGTTGGCAGTACTTC
CASSDSGWQYF
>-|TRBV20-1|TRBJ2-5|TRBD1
TGCAGTGCTACGGGACAGGACCAAGAGACCCAGTACTTC
CSATGQDQETQYF
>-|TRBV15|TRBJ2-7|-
TGTGCCACAGCAGAATCAGGGGGGGTTTGGGAGCAGTACTTC
CATAESGGVWEQYF
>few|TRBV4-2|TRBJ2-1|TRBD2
TGTGCCAGCAGCCAAGTTACCAGCGGGAGTGAAAGCTCCTACAATGAGCAGTTCTTC
CASSQVTSGSESSYNEQFF
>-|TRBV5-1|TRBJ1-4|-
TGCGCCAGCAGCTTGGGATCCAGAAGAACTAATGAAAAACTGTTTTTT
CASSLGSRRTNEKLFF
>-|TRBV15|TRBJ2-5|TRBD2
TGTGCCACCAGCAGAGATGTATCTAGCGGAGAGACCCAGTACTTC
CATSRDVSSGETQYF
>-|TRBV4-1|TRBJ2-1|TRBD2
TGCGCCAGCAGACTCAGCGGGGGAGGGAATGAGCAGTTCTTC
CASRLSGGGNEQFF
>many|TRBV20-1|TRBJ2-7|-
TGCAGTGCTCACAGGGCCTACGAGCAGTACTTC
CSAHRAYEQYF
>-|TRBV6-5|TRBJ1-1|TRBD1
TGTGCCAGCAGTTACTCAGGGACAGGGGGCGAAGCTTTCTTT
CASSYSGTGGEAFF
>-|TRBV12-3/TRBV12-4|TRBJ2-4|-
TGTGCCAGCAGCCTTGGATTATTATTAGCCAAAAACATTCAGTACTTC
CASSLGLLLAKNIQYF
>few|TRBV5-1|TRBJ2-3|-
TGCGCCAGCGGCCGGGAACTCACAGATACGCAGTATTTT
CASGRELTDTQYF
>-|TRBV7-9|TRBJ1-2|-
TGTGCCAGCAGCTTAGCAGCCGCTGACTATGGCTACACCTTC
CASSLAAADYGYTF